The rows below give T cell receptor beta chains drawn from one sample of a study of blood T cell repertoires in COVID-19. TCRdb's table, derived via immunoSEQ multiplex PCR, lists solely in-frame clones and lacks some. The profile shows around 300,000 clones, 80% to 90% of them singletons. The sequencing sample was made of PBMCs or T cells enriched from blood (not recorded which). Source of these receptors: a young woman who had recovered from COVID-19. CDR3s include the opening cysteine and the closing phenylalanine or tryptophan. D genes are given only for firm matches. Rows may omit the clone size; those that give it use once, few, many or a size class.

>.|TRBJ2-5|TRBV25-1|.
TGTGCCAGCAGTGACCCGGTGAACTTAGAAGAGACCCAGTACTTC
CASSDPVNLEETQYF
>TRBD1|TRBJ1-5|TRBV28|.
TGTGCCAGCAGTTTAACTGGACAGGGCGGTCAGCCCCAGCATTTT
CASSLTGQGGQPQHF
>.|TRBJ1-4|TRBV7-7|.
TGTGCTAGCAGCCAAGACCGGGATGAAAAACTGTTTTTT
CASSQDRDEKLFF
>TRBD1|TRBJ2-2|TRBV19|.
TGTGCCAGTATTCGGACAGGGTATGGTGGGGAGCTGTTTTTT
CASIRTGYGGELFF
>TRBD2|TRBJ2-4|TRBV25-1|.
TGTGCCAGCAGCCCGGGAGGAACCAAAAACATTCAGTACTTC
CASSPGGTKNIQYF
>.|TRBJ1-1|TRBV9|.
TGTGCCAGCAGCATGAGGGCCGGGAAGGGTGAAGCTTTCTTT
CASSMRAGKGEAFF
>.|TRBJ1-1|TRBV28|.
TGTGCCAGCAGACTTACCGACAGAAGCATGAACACTGAAGCTTTCTTT
CASRLTDRSMNTEAFF
>TRBD1|TRBJ1-2|TRBV6-5|.
TGTGCCAGCAGTCCGGGACAGGGAGGCTACACCTTC
CASSPGQGGYTF
>.|TRBJ1-1|TRBV5-1|.
TGCGCCAGCAGCTTTCGTTCGAACACTGAAGCTTTCTTT
CASSFRSNTEAFF
>TRBD1|TRBJ1-4|TRBV4-2|.
TGTGCCAGCAGCCCAAGACAGGGTGCTAATGAAAAACTGTTTTTT
CASSPRQGANEKLFF
>.|TRBJ2-5|TRBV5-6|.
TGTGCCAGCAGCTTGGCTCTTAGCGAGGAGACCCAGTACTTC
CASSLALSEETQYF
>TRBD1|TRBJ1-5|TRBV7-8|.
TGTGCCAGCAGCTTAACGGGGGACAGGGTGTTGCTTCAGCCCCAGCATTTT
CASSLTGDRVLLQPQHF
>.|TRBJ2-3|TRBV11-2|.
TGTGCCAGCAGCTCAGGGGTTATCGGGGGCACAGATACGCAGTATTTT
CASSSGVIGGTDTQYF
>.|TRBJ1-1|TRBV27|.
TGTGCCAGCAGTCGAAGAGCCAGGGGGAACACTGAAGCTTTCTTT
CASSRRARGNTEAFF
>TRBD1|TRBJ1-2|TRBV11-2|.
TGTGCCAGCAGCTTAGATCCTCGGGACAGGGGGTATGGCTACACCTTC
CASSLDPRDRGYGYTF
>.|TRBJ2-1|TRBV6-5|.
TGTGCCAGCAGCCTAGGGGGGGATGAGCAGTTCTTC
CASSLGGDEQFF
>TRBD2|TRBJ2-6|TRBV5-1|.
TGCGCCAGCAGCTTGGCCGGGGGGGCAGCGGCCAACGTCCTGACTTTC
CASSLAGGAAANVLTF
>.|TRBJ2-6|TRBV19|.
TGTGCCAGTAGTATAAGTCAGGGGGCCAACGTCCTGACTTTC
CASSISQGANVLTF
>TRBD2|TRBJ2-5|TRBV25-1|.
TGTGCCAGCAGTGAGTCTCTAGCGGGGCCCCAAGAGACCCAGTACTTC
CASSESLAGPQETQYF
>.|TRBJ2-2|TRBV7-9|.
TGTGCCAGCAGCTTAATTGAGAGGGGGGAGCTGTTTTTT
CASSLIERGELFF
>TRBD1|TRBJ2-7|TRBV6-8|.
TGTGCCAGCAGATACAGGGGGTTTTCCTACGAGCAGTACTTC
CASRYRGFSYEQYF
>.|TRBJ2-3|TRBV29-1|.
TGCAGCGTGATGCAGGGGGGTGCAGATACGCAGTATTTT
CSVMQGGADTQYF
>.|TRBJ1-4|TRBV5-1|.
TGCGCCAGCAGTTATCAGGGAGGCAATGAAAAACTGTTTTTT
CASSYQGGNEKLFF
>.|TRBJ1-2|TRBV5-1|.
TGCGCCAGCAGCTTGGCAGGGGTTAACTATGGCTACACCTTC
CASSLAGVNYGYTF
>.|TRBJ2-1|TRBV5-1|.
TGCGCCAGCAGCTTTCGGGAGATTAGGAACAATGAGCAGTTCTTC
CASSFREIRNNEQFF
>.|TRBJ2-7|TRBV7-2|.
TGTGCCAGCAGCAAGCACCAGGGGATGAACGAGCAGTACTTC
CASSKHQGMNEQYF
>.|TRBJ1-1|TRBV4-1|.
TGCGCCAGCAGCCAAGCTCGTTCACGAGGCACTGAAGCTTTCTTT
CASSQARSRGTEAFF
>.|TRBJ1-4|TRBV5-6|.
TGTGCCAGCAGCCCTTTGGGCAGGGGTCGGGAAAAACTGTTTTTT
CASSPLGRGREKLFF
>TRBD1|TRBJ1-1|TRBV20-1|.
TGCAGTGCTAGTAAGACAGGGCTGAACACTGAAGCTTTCTTT
CSASKTGLNTEAFF
>.|TRBJ2-5|TRBV11-3|.
TGTGCCAGCAGCTTAGGTATTAGTGATTTTCAAGAGACCCAGTACTTC
CASSLGISDFQETQYF
>.|TRBJ2-3|TRBV5-4|.
TGTGCCAGCAGCTTGTGGCGGCCCTCCACAGATACGCAGTATTTT
CASSLWRPSTDTQYF
>TRBD2|TRBJ2-3|TRBV7-6|.
TGTGCCAGCAGCTTCGGGGGGGCCGGGTCAGATACGCAGTATTTT
CASSFGGAGSDTQYF
>.|TRBJ1-1|TRBV30|.
TGTGCCTGGAGTGGAGGTGGGAGAACTGAAGCTTTCTTT
CAWSGGGRTEAFF
>.|TRBJ1-1|TRBV6-1|.
TGTGCCAGCAGTGACCGGACGACAGGGAACACTGAAGCTTTCTTT
CASSDRTTGNTEAFF
>TRBD1|TRBJ1-2|TRBV13|.
TGTGCCAGCAAGGGCAGGGGGGCGAACTATGGCTACACCTTC
CASKGRGANYGYTF
>TRBD1|TRBJ1-5|TRBV6-1|.
TGTGCCAGCAGTGAAGCGGACAGGGATAATCAGCCCCAGCATTTT
CASSEADRDNQPQHF
>.|TRBJ2-7|TRBV3-1/TRBV3-2|.
TGTGCCAGCAGCCAATCGGGGTCGGGTCCCTACGAGCAGTACTTC
CASSQSGSGPYEQYF
>TRBD1|TRBJ1-2|TRBV2|.
TGTGCCAGCAGTAGGGACAGCCTCTATGGCTACACCTTC
CASSRDSLYGYTF
>TRBD1|TRBJ1-2|TRBV2|.
TGTGCCAGCAGTTATAAACAGGGGGCTAGCTATGGCTACACCTTC
CASSYKQGASYGYTF
>.|TRBJ2-2|TRBV30|.
TGTGCCTGGAGTGTACGTGGGGGCCAATTGTTCGCGAACACCGGGGAGCTGTTTTTT
CAWSVRGGQLFANTGELFF
>TRBD1|TRBJ1-5|TRBV19|few
TGTGCCAGTAGTCCCGCGACAGGGAACAATCAGCCCCAGCATTTT
CASSPATGNNQPQHF